The clone carrying this TCR beta chain has just a few counts. The antigen is unknown. With 6 bases clipped from V and 8 bases from J, the junction kept 13 bases outside the gene matches. The CDR3 has 15 amino acids. Germline V gives CDR1 SEHNR, CDR2 FQNEAQ (reference sequence). The data stem from a study of beta chain features in type 1 diabetes. Overall study results and limits: For Type 1 diabetes patients, all four CD4+ subsets carried TCRB CDR3s that were moderately but significantly shorter.

Expressed TCRB transcripts were sequenced, since all the RNA that had been isolated was reverse transcribed. The assay was immunoSEQ multiplex PCR, and TCRdb's table has in-frame clones only and misses some. The sample consists of some 640,000 clones, about 14% of them appearing once. The chain employs TRBV7-9 and TRBJ1-1; 9 nucleotides line up with TRBD1. Sequencing was done on a sample of naive CD4+ T cells from blood. The TCR comes from a man aged 18 to 35 with type 1 diabetes. CDR3 region: CASRKTGGDNKEAFF. The DNA for the CDR3 is TGTGCCAGCAGGAAGACAGGGGGAGACAATAAGGAAGCTTTCTTT.